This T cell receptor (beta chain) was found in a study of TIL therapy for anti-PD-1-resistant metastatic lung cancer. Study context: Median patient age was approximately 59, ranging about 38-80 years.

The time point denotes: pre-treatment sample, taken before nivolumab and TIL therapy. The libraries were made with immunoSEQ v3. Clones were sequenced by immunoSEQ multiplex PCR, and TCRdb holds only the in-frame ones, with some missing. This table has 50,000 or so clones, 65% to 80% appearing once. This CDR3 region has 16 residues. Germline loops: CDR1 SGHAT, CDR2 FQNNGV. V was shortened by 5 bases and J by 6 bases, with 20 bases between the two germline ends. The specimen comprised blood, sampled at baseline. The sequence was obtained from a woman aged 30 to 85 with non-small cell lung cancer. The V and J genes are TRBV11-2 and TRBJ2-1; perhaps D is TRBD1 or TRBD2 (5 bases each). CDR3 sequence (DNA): TGTGCCAGCAGCCCACCTGGGGACCCTGCGATCAATGAGCAGTTCTTC. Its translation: CASSPPGDPAINEQFF.